This T cell receptor (beta chain) appears in the sequencing data of a study of blood T cell repertoires in COVID-19. Study context: The analysed material was cDNA or gDNA that came from T cells, B-cell-depleted T cells, or PBMCs.

Per the original methods: From reference gene primer amplification, estimates of nucleated cell counts were derived. TCRdb's copy holds only in-frame clones and misses some; the assay was immunoSEQ multiplex PCR. V and J calls and clone size are given by that table; D and trimming were obtained from the DNA. The profile shows fewer than 150,000 clones, about 86% of them singletons. Trimming removed 7 bases at V and 3 bases at J, with 13 bases between. The CDR3 length is 13 residues. CDR1 MDHEN and CDR2 SYDVKM come from the germline V gene. Sequencing used peripheral blood. The sequence derives from a woman aged 45-65 years with active or convalescent COVID-19. V is TRBV28 and J is TRBJ2-7, with D possibly matching TRBD2 (6 bases). As DNA, the CDR3 is TGTGCCAGCATTTCCGGGGGAGACTACGAGCAGTACTTC. Its protein is CASISGGDYEQYF. The full variable domain, in which reference TRBV28 and TRBJ2-7 provide the parts outside the CDR3, is DVKVTQSSRYLVKRTGEKVFLECVQDMDHENMFWYRQDPGLGLRLIYFSYDVKMKEKGDIPEGYSVSREKKERFSLILESASTNQTSMYLCASISGGDYEQYFGPGTRLTVT.